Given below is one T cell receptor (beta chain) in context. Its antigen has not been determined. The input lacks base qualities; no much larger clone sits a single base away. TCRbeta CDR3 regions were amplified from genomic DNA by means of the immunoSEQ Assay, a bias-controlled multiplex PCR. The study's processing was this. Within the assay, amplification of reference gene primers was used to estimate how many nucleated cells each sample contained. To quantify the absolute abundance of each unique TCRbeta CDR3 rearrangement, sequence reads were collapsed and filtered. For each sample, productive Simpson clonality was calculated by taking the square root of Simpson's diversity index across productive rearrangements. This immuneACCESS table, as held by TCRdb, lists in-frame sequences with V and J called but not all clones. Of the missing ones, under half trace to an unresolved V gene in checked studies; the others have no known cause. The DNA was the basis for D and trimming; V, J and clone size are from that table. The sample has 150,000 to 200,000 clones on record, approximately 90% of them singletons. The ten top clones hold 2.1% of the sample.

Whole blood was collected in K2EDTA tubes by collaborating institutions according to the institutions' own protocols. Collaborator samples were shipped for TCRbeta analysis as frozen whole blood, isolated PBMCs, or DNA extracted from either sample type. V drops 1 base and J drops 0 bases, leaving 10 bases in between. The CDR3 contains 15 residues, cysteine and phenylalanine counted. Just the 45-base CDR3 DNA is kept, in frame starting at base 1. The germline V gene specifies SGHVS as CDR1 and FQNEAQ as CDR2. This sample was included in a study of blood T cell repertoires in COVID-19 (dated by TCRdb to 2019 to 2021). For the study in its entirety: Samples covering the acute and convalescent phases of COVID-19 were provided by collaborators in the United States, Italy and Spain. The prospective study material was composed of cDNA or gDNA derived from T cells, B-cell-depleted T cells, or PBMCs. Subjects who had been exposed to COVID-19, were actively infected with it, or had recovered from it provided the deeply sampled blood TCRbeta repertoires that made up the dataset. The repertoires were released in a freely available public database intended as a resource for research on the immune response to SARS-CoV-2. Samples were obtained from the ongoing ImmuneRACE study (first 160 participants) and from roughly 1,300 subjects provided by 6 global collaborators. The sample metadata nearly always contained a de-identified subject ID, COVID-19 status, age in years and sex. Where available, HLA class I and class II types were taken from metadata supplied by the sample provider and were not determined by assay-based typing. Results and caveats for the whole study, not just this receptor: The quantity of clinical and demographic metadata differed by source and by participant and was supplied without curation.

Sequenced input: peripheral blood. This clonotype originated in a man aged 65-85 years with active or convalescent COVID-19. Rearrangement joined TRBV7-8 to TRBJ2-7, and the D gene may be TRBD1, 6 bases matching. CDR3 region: CASSLVGQSSYEQYF. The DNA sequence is TGTGCCAGCAGCTTAGTCGGACAGAGCTCCTACGAGCAGTACTTC.